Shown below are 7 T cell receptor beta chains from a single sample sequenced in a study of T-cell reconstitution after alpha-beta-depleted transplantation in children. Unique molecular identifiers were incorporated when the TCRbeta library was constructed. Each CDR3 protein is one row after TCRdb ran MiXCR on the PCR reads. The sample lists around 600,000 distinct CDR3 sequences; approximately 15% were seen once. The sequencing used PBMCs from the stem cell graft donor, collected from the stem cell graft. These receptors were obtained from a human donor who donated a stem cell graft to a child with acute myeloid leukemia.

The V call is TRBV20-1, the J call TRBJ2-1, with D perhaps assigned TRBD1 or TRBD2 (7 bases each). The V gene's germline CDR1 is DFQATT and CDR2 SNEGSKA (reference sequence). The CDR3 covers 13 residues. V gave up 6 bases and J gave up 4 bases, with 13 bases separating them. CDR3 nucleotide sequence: TGCAGTGCCTACAGGGGAGGGTACAATGAGCAGTTCTTC. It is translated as CSAYRGGYNEQFF.

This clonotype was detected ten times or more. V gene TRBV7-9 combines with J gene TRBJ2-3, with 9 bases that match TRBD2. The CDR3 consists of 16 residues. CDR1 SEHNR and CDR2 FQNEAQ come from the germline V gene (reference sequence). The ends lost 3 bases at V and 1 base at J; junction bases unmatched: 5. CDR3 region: CASSLERGVGTDTQYF. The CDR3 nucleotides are TGTGCCAGCAGCTTGGAGCGGGGGGTTGGCACAGATACGCAGTATTTT. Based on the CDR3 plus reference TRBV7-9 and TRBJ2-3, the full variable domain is DTGVSQNPRHKITKRGQNVTFRCDPISEHNRLYWYRQTLGQGPEFLTYFQNEAQLEKSRLLSDRFSAERPKGSFSTLEIQRTEQGDSAMYLCASSLERGVGTDTQYFGPGTRLTVL.

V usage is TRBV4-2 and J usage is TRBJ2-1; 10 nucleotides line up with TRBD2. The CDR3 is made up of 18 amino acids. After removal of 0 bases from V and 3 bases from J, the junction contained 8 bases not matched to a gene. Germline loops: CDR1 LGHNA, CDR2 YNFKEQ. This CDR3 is CASSQEPAGGPFYNEQFF. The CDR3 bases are TGTGCCAGCAGCCAAGAGCCAGCGGGGGGGCCTTTCTACAATGAGCAGTTCTTC.

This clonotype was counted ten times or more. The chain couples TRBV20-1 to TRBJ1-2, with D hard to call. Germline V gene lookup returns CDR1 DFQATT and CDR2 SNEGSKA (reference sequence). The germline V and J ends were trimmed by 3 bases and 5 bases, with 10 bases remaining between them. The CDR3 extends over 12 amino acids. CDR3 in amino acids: CSASRTGYGYTF. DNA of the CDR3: TGCAGTGCTAGCCGGACGGGGTATGGCTACACCTTC.

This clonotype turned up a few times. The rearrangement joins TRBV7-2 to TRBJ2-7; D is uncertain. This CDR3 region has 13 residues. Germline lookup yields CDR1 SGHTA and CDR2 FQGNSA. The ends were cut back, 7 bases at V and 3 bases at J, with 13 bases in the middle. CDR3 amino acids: CASTPKVGYEQYF. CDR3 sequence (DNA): TGTGCCAGCACCCCGAAGGTGGGCTACGAGCAGTACTTC.

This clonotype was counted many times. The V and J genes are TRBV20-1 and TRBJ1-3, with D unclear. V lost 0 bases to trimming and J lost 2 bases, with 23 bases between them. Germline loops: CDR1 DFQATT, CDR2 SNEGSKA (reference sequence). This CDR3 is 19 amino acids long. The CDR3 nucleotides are TGCAGTGCTAGAGATCTCACTGCCGGCAGTAACATCGCTGGAAACACCATATATTTT. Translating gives CSARDLTAGSNIAGNTIYF.

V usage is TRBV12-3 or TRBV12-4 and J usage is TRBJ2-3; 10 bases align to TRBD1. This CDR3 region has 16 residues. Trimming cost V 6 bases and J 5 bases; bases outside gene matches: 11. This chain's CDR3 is CASSSETGGAGDTQYF. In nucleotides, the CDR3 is TGTGCCAGCAGCTCCGAGACAGGGGGCGCGGGAGATACGCAGTATTTT.